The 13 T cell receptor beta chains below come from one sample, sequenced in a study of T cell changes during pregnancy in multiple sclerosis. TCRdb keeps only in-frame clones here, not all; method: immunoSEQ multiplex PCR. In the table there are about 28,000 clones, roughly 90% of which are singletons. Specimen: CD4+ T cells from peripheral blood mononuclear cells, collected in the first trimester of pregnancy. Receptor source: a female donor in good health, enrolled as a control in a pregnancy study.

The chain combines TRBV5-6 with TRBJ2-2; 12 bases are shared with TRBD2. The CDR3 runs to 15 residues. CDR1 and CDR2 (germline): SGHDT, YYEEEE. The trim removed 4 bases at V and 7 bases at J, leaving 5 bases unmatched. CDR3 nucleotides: TGTGCCAGCAGCCTAGCGGGAGGGCCGAGCGGGGAGCTGTTTTTT. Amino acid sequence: CASSLAGGPSGELFF. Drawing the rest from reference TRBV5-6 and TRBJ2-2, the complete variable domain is DAGVTQSPTHLIKTRGQQVTLRCSPKSGHDTVSWYQQALGQGPQFIFQYYEEEERQRGNFPDRFSGHQFPNYSSELNVNALLLGDSALYLCASSLAGGPSGELFFGEGSRLTVL.

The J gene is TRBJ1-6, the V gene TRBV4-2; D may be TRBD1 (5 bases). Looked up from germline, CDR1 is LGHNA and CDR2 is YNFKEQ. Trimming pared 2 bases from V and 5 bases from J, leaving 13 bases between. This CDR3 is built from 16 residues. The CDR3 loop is CASSQPWGGDNSPLHF. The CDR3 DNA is TGTGCCAGCAGCCAACCCTGGGGCGGGGATAATTCACCCCTCCACTTT.

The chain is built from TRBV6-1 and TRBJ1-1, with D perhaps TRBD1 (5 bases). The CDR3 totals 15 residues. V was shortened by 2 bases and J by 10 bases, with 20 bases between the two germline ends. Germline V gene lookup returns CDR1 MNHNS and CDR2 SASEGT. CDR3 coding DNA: TGTGCCAGCAGTGAAATGGCAGGGTGGACGGGGGGAGCTTTCTTT. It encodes CASSEMAGWTGGAFF.

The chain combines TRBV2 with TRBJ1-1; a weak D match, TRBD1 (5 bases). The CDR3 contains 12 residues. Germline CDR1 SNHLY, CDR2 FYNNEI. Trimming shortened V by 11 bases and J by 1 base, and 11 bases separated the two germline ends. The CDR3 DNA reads TGTGCCGGCGAAACAGGGAACACTGAAGCTTTCTTT. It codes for CAGETGNTEAFF.

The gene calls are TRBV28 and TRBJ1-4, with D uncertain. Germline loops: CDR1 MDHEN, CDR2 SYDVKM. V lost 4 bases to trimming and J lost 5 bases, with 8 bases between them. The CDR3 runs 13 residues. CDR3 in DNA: TGTGCCAGCAGTTCCAACTTAAATGAAAAACTGTTTTTT. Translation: CASSSNLNEKLFF. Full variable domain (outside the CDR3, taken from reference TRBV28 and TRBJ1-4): DVKVTQSSRYLVKRTGEKVFLECVQDMDHENMFWYRQDPGLGLRLIYFSYDVKMKEKGDIPEGYSVSREKKERFSLILESASTNQTSMYLCASSSNLNEKLFFGSGTQLSVL.

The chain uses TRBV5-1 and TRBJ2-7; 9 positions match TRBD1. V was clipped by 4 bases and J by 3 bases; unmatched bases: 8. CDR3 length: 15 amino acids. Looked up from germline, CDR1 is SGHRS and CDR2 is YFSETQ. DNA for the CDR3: TGCGCCAGCAGCGAGCCGGGACAGGGATTCTACGAGCAGTACTTC. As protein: CASSEPGQGFYEQYF.

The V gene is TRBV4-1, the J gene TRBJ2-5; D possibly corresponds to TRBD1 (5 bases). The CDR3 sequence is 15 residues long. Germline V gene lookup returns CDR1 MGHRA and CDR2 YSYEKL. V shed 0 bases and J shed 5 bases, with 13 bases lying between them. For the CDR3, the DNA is TGCGCCAGCAGCCAAGAGCTCAGGGTTGGGGAGACCCAGTACTTC. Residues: CASSQELRVGETQYF.

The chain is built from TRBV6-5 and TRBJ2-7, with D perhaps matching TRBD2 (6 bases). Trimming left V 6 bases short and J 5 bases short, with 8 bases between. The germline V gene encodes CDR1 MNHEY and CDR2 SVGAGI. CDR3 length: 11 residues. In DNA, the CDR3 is TGTGCCAGCAGATCGGGGGACGAGCAGTACTTC. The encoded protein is CASRSGDEQYF.

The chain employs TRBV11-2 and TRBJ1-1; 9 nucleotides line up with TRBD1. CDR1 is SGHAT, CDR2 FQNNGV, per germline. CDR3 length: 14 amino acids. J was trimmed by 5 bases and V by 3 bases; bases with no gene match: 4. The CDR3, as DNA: TGTGCCAGCAGCTTGGGACAGGGTGGAACTGAAGCTTTCTTT. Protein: CASSLGQGGTEAFF. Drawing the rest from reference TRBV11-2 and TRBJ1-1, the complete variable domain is EAGVAQSPRYKIIEKRQSVAFWCNPISGHATLYWYQQILGQGPKLLIQFQNNGVVDDSQLPKDRFSAERLKGVDSTLKIQPAKLEDSAVYLCASSLGQGGTEAFFGQGTRLTVV.

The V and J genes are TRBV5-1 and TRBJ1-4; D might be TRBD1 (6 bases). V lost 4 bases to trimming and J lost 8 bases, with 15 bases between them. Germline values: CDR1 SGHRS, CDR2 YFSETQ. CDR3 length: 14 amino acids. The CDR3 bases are TGCGCCAGCAGCACAAGGGGGTTAGAGGAAAAACTGTTTTTT. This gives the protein CASSTRGLEEKLFF.

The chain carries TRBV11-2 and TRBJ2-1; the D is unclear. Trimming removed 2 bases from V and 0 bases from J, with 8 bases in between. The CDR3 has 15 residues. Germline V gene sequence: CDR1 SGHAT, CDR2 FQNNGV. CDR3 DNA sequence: TGTGCCAGCAGCTTACTCGGCGGCTCCTACAATGAGCAGTTCTTC. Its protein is CASSLLGGSYNEQFF.

The chain's CDR3 is CASSLKRPNTGELFF. The CDR3 region has the DNA TGTGCCAGCAGTTTAAAGCGCCCGAACACCGGGGAGCTGTTTTTT. V gene TRBV27 combines with J gene TRBJ2-2; D remains unclear. Germline loops: CDR1 MNHEY, CDR2 SMNVEV (reference sequence). The V and J ends lost 2 bases and 0 bases respectively, with 7 bases between them. This CDR3 contains 15 residues.

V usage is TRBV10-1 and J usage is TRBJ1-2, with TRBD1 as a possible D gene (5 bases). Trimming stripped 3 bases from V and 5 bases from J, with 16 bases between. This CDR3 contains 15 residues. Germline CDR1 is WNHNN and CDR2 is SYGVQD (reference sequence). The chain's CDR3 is CASSEKVTALYGYTF. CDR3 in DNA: TGCGCCAGCAGTGAAAAAGTGACAGCTCTATATGGCTACACCTTC.